This entry lists 14 T cell receptor beta chains sequenced from one sample in a study of blood T cell repertoires in COVID-19. The assay was immunoSEQ multiplex PCR, and TCRdb's table has in-frame clones only and misses some. Among around 250,000 clones listed, roughly 86% were seen once. Source material: peripheral blood. The receptor set was obtained from a woman between 65 and 79 years old with active or convalescent COVID-19.

The genes are TRBV7-2 and TRBJ1-6, with D unclear. The CDR3 length is 14 residues. The V gene lost 1 base and the J gene lost 9 bases, with 10 bases spanning the gap. Germline lookup yields CDR1 SGHTA and CDR2 FQGNSA. The DNA of the CDR3 is TGTGCCAGCAGCTTAGTGCAGGCTTTTTCACCCCTCCACTTT. As protein: CASSLVQAFSPLHF. The variable domain in full, completed from reference TRBV7-2 and TRBJ1-6, reads GAGVSQSPSNKVTEKGKDVELRCDPISGHTALYWYRQSLGQGLEFLIYFQGNSAPDKSGLPSDRFSAERTGGSVSTLTIQRTQQEDSAVYLCASSLVQAFSPLHFGNGTRLTVT.

This chain uses TRBV19 with TRBJ2-1, with 8 positions matching TRBD2. CDR1 is LNHDA and CDR2 is SQIVND in the germline V gene (reference sequence). Unmatched junction bases numbered 8, after V lost 3 bases and J lost 7 bases. The CDR3 length is 15 residues. CDR3 sequence: CASSMGAGAGNEQFF. CDR3 DNA sequence: TGTGCCAGTAGTATGGGAGCGGGGGCTGGGAATGAGCAGTTCTTC.

This clone was observed a single time. The chain combines TRBV6-5 with TRBJ1-2; 8 bases map to TRBD1. V gave up 5 bases and J gave up 3 bases; unmatched junction bases: 8. Germline CDR1 reads MNHEY; CDR2 reads SVGAGI. This CDR3 contains 15 residues. In DNA, the CDR3 is TGTGCCAGCAGTATACAGGGGGGATTCGACTATGGCTACACCTTC. Encoded protein: CASSIQGGFDYGYTF.

This chain uses TRBV9 with TRBJ1-6, with D maybe TRBD1 (5 bases). Per the germline V gene, CDR1 is SGDLS and CDR2 is YYNGEE. V lost 6 bases, J lost 10 bases, and 14 bases lay in between. The CDR3 loop spans 13 amino acids. Written as DNA, the CDR3 is TGTGCCAGCAATGGGGGGGGACCGTCACCCCTCCACTTT. This codes for CASNGGGPSPLHF.

The chain has TRBV28 and TRBJ1-2; D unclear. Germline loops: CDR1 MDHEN, CDR2 SYDVKM. The V end was cut by 5 bases, the J end by 1 base, with 8 bases between. The CDR3 covers 13 residues. CDR3: CASSPRLNYGYTF. The CDR3 DNA reads TGTGCCAGCAGTCCCAGACTTAACTATGGCTACACCTTC.

V is TRBV30 and J is TRBJ1-1, with 8 bases that match TRBD1. CDR1 is GTSNPN, CDR2 SVGIG, per germline (reference sequence). V lost 3 bases to trimming and J lost 5 bases; unmatched junction nucleotides: 26. This CDR3 region has 20 residues. In DNA, the CDR3 is TGTGCCTGGAGGATCCCTTCCCTGGGGACAGGCAAGATCGGACGGACTGAAGCTTTCTTT. This codes for CAWRIPSLGTGKIGRTEAFF.

This rearrangement joins TRBV11-2 to TRBJ2-2; maybe TRBD2 (5 bases). Germline V gives CDR1 SGHAT, CDR2 FQNNGV. V lost 4 bases and J 3 bases, leaving 9 bases between the germline ends. This CDR3 is 14 amino acids long. The CDR3 spells CASSSGLHTGELFF. DNA of the CDR3: TGTGCCAGCAGCTCAGGACTTCACACCGGGGAGCTGTTTTTT.

This clone was counted only a few times. V usage is TRBV18 and J usage is TRBJ1-1; D is undetermined. Germline CDR1 KGHSH, CDR2 LQKENI. V was clipped by 2 bases and J by 0 bases, with 10 bases between them. This CDR3 has 15 residues. The CDR3 nucleotides are TGTGCCAGCTCACCAATCGCAGAATTGAACACTGAAGCTTTCTTT. Its translation: CASSPIAELNTEAFF.

CDR3 in amino acids: CASSISREGYGYTF. The CDR3 nucleotides are TGTGCCAGTAGTATCTCCAGGGAGGGGTATGGCTACACCTTC. The chain recombines TRBV19 with TRBJ1-2, with D tentatively TRBD1 (5 bases). The CDR3 runs 14 residues. The germline CDR1 and CDR2 sequences are LNHDA and SQIVND (reference sequence). Trimming took 3 bases from V and 5 from J, leaving 13 bases between them.

This clone appeared once. The rearrangement joins TRBV25-1 to TRBJ1-5, with TRBD1 matching 7 bases. From germline, CDR1 is MGHDK and CDR2 SYGVNS. This CDR3 contains 13 residues. The J segment lost 2 bases and the V segment lost 6 bases, leaving 1 base of the junction unmatched. The CDR3 DNA follows: TGTGCCAGCAGAGGACAGGGCAATCAGCCCCAGCATTTT. This codes for CASRGQGNQPQHF. Looking up the rest from reference TRBV25-1 and TRBJ1-5 gives the full variable domain: EADIYQTPRYLVIGTGKKITLECSQTMGHDKMYWYQQDPGMELHLIHYSYGVNSTEKGDLSSESTVSRIRTEHFPLTLESARPSHTSQYLCASRGQGNQPQHFGDGTRLSIL.

This chain connects TRBV10-3 to TRBJ2-6; TRBD1 aligns across 10 bases. CDR1 is ENHRY and CDR2 is SYGVKD in the germline V gene. Unmatched junction bases numbered 5, after V lost 10 bases and J lost 2 bases. This CDR3 has 15 residues. The CDR3 protein is CATWDRGTGANVLTF. The CDR3 DNA reads as TGTGCCACCTGGGACAGGGGAACTGGGGCCAACGTCCTGACTTTC.

The chain carries TRBV10-2 and TRBJ1-3; tentative D call: TRBD1 (6 bases). The V end lost 7 bases, the J end lost 0 bases, and 10 bases lay between the germline ends. This CDR3 spans 14 amino acids. Per germline, CDR1 WSHSY and CDR2 SAAADI. The CDR3 DNA follows: TGCGCCAGCACCCAGGGGAGCTCTGGAAACACCATATATTTT. Translating it yields CASTQGSSGNTIYF.

This clone was found once. The V gene is TRBV5-6, the J gene TRBJ2-7, with 9 bases matching TRBD1. CDR1 is SGHDT, CDR2 YYEEEE, per germline. The CDR3 is 14 amino acids. Unmatched junction bases numbered 8, after V lost 4 bases and J lost 6 bases. The CDR3: CASSPLTGGLEQYF. As DNA, the CDR3 is TGTGCCAGCAGCCCGCTTACAGGGGGCCTCGAGCAGTACTTC. Complete variable domain (other parts from reference TRBV5-6 and TRBJ2-7): DAGVTQSPTHLIKTRGQQVTLRCSPKSGHDTVSWYQQALGQGPQFIFQYYEEEERQRGNFPDRFSGHQFPNYSSELNVNALLLGDSALYLCASSPLTGGLEQYFGPGTRLTVT.

This sequence joins TRBV5-1 and TRBJ2-7, with a tentative D call TRBD2 (5 bases). The CDR3 length is 13 residues. Trimming cost V 6 bases and J 4 bases, with 14 bases left between them. Germline V gene sequence: CDR1 SGHRS, CDR2 YFSETQ. The CDR3 DNA follows: TGCGCCAGCACCCCACTAGAGGGTTACGAGCAGTACTTC. It codes for CASTPLEGYEQYF.